The 8 T cell receptor beta chains listed next were all sequenced from one sample in a study of blood T cell repertoires in COVID-19. Assay: immunoSEQ multiplex PCR; the TCRdb copy retains only in-frame clones and omits some. This table holds tens of thousands of clones, about 92% found once. Sample: peripheral blood. Receptors were obtained from a man in his forties or fifties with acute or convalescent COVID-19.

This clone was seen only once. The chain joins TRBV7-6 to TRBJ1-3; D is undetermined. Trimming pared 0 bases from V and 6 bases from J, leaving 6 bases between. Germline CDR1 and CDR2: SGHVS and FNYEAQ. The CDR3 has 13 amino acids. The CDR3 nucleotides are TGTGCCAGCAGCTTAGCGGCTGAAAACACCATATATTTT. The encoded protein is CASSLAAENTIYF.

The rearrangement joins TRBV2 to TRBJ1-2, with D tentatively TRBD1 (6 bases). The V gene's germline CDR1 is SNHLY and CDR2 FYNNEI. Trimming shortened V by 3 bases and J by 4 bases, and 9 bases separated the two germline ends. The CDR3 covers 13 residues. DNA for the CDR3: TGTGCCAGCAGTGAGGACAGATCCTATGGCTACACCTTC. Protein sequence: CASSEDRSYGYTF.

This chain uses TRBV6-5 with TRBJ2-2; TRBD1 aligns across 8 bases. Trimming at V came to 5 bases and at J to 12 bases, leaving 5 bases not matched to a gene. CDR3 length equals 12 residues. CDR1 and CDR2 from the germline V gene are MNHEY and SVGAGI. The CDR3 spells CASSLDREKLFF. DNA of the CDR3: TGTGCCAGCAGTCTGGACAGGGAGAAGCTGTTTTTT.

The CDR3 region is CASRSTGTGELFF. The DNA of the CDR3 is TGTGCCAGCAGGTCTACAGGCACCGGGGAGCTGTTTTTT. The chain has TRBV28 and TRBJ2-2; D possibly corresponds to TRBD1 (5 bases). This CDR3 is 13 amino acids long. V lost 6 bases and J 4 bases, leaving 9 bases between the germline ends. The germline V gene has CDR1 MDHEN and CDR2 SYDVKM.

This chain uses TRBV20-1 with TRBJ2-5; TRBD1 is a possible D gene (5 bases). The CDR3 is made up of 14 amino acids. Trimming removed 3 bases from V and 2 bases from J, with 13 bases in between. The germline V gene has CDR1 DFQATT and CDR2 SNEGSKA (reference sequence). CDR3 residues: CSASVQGGQETQYF. The CDR3 DNA reads as TGCAGTGCTAGTGTTCAGGGTGGGCAAGAGACCCAGTACTTC.

This clone occurred a few times. The gene calls are TRBV11-1 and TRBJ2-7; 11 nucleotides agree with TRBD2. The CDR3 spans 16 residues. In germline, CDR1 is SGHAT, CDR2 FQDESV (reference sequence). With V trimmed by 5 bases and J by 6 bases, 12 bases remained unmatched. CDR3 in DNA: TGTGCCAGCAGCCTAGTAGCGGGAGGGCCCCCCTCCGAGCAGTACTTC. It specifies CASSLVAGGPPSEQYF.

The rearrangement uses TRBV11-3 and TRBJ1-2; a weak D match, TRBD1 (6 bases). V shed 4 bases and J shed 5 bases, with 11 bases lying between them. The CDR3 length is 13 residues. The V gene's germline CDR1 is SGHNT and CDR2 YENEEA. The DNA of the CDR3 is TGTGCCAGCAGCTCCTCCAGGGGTTATGGCTACACCTTC. This translates into CASSSSRGYGYTF. Supplemented by reference TRBV11-3 and TRBJ1-2, the full variable domain reads EAGVVQSPRYKIIEKKQPVAFWCNPISGHNTLYWYLQNLGQGPELLIRYENEEAVDDSQLPKDRFSAERLKGVDSTLKIQPAELGDSAVYLCASSSSRGYGYTFGSGTRLTVV.

The rearrangement links TRBV18 to TRBJ2-6; TRBD2 matches at 7 bases. V gave up 2 bases and J gave up 0 bases; unmatched junction bases: 4. The length of the CDR3 is 17 residues. Germline values: CDR1 KGHSH, CDR2 LQKENI. The CDR3 DNA sequence: TGTGCCAGCTCACCAGGGAGGGCCCTCTCTGGGGCCAACGTCCTGACTTTC. This encodes CASSPGRALSGANVLTF.